A single sample gave rise to the 21 T cell receptor beta chains below, sequenced in a study of CD4 T cells in relation to SARS-CoV-2 and coronaviruses. Method: immunoSEQ multiplex PCR; TCRdb's copy keeps in-frame clones and lacks some. The profile shows 58,000 or so clones, 92% of them singletons. Material for sequencing was naive CD4+ T cells from PBMCs. Subset reported: naive CD4+ T cells isolated by negative enrichment. The receptors stem from an adult with COVID-19.

The gene calls are TRBV5-1 and TRBJ2-5, with 9 bases lining up with TRBD1. The CDR3 covers 18 residues. The junction had 17 bases not matched to a gene; V was cut back by 4 bases and J by 4 bases. Germline values: CDR1 SGHRS, CDR2 YFSETQ. The CDR3 here is CASSRTLQGAYSSETQYF. Written as DNA, the CDR3 is TGCGCCAGCAGCCGCACCTTACAGGGGGCGTACTCCTCAGAGACCCAGTACTTC.

The gene calls are TRBV13 and TRBJ2-3; 9 nucleotides match TRBD1. The CDR3 is 16 amino acids. Germline V gives CDR1 PRHDT, CDR2 FYEKMQ (reference sequence). V lost 5 bases to trimming and J lost 3 bases; unmatched junction nucleotides: 9. The CDR3 here is CASSTKTGGGTDTQYF. The DNA of the CDR3 is TGTGCCAGCAGCACCAAGACAGGGGGAGGTACAGATACGCAGTATTTT.

In this sample, this clone turned up once. The V gene is TRBV28, the J gene TRBJ2-2; 8 bases line up with TRBD1. Unmatched junction bases numbered 8, after V lost 5 bases and J lost 6 bases. Germline values: CDR1 MDHEN, CDR2 SYDVKM. This CDR3 region has 15 residues. Written as DNA, the CDR3 is TGTGCCAGCAGTAAGGGACAGGCGGTCGCCGGGGAGCTGTTTTTT. Protein: CASSKGQAVAGELFF.

A single count supports this clone. The gene calls are TRBV2 and TRBJ2-5; 7 nucleotides line up with TRBD2. V gave up 4 bases and J gave up 1 base; unmatched junction bases: 6. The CDR3 has 15 residues. The germline CDR1 and CDR2 sequences are SNHLY and FYNNEI. The CDR3 loop is CASSARGGSQETQYF. CDR3 bases: TGTGCCAGCAGTGCTCGCGGGGGTTCCCAAGAGACCCAGTACTTC.

The chain combines TRBV4-1 with TRBJ2-2, with 14 positions matching TRBD2. Per germline, CDR1 MGHRA and CDR2 YSYEKL. Germline trimming cut 4 bases from V and 6 bases from J; bases unmatched to any gene: 7. This CDR3 contains 17 residues. CDR3 sequence: CASSRLAGLAGAGELFF. The CDR3 coding sequence is TGCGCCAGCAGCCGACTAGCGGGACTAGCGGGAGCCGGGGAGCTGTTTTTT.

The rearrangement links TRBV18 to TRBJ2-7; D gene ambiguous. The CDR3 is 15 residues long. The V gene lost 2 bases and the J gene lost 2 bases, with 13 bases spanning the gap. Looked up from germline, CDR1 is KGHSH and CDR2 is LQKENI. The CDR3 here is CASSPTLGSTYEQYF. For the CDR3, the DNA is TGTGCCAGCTCACCAACATTAGGGTCCACCTACGAGCAGTACTTC.

V is TRBV4-1 and J is TRBJ2-2; D may match TRBD1 or TRBD2 (5 bases each). The germline V and J ends were trimmed by 4 bases and 0 bases, with 15 bases remaining between them. This CDR3 comprises 17 residues. Germline loops: CDR1 MGHRA, CDR2 YSYEKL. The CDR3 region has the DNA TGCGCCAGCAGCCCAGGGCGGGCCGTAACGAACACCGGGGAGCTGTTTTTT. Translated: CASSPGRAVTNTGELFF.

This chain joins TRBV27 and TRBJ2-1; 8 positions agree with TRBD2. V was clipped by 4 bases and J by 4 bases; unmatched bases: 9. Germline CDR1 is MNHEY and CDR2 is SMNVEV (reference sequence). This CDR3 comprises 16 residues. CDR3 coding DNA: TGTGCCAGCAGTTCCTCATCGGGAGGGCCGTACAATGAGCAGTTCTTC. This translates into CASSSSSGGPYNEQFF.

The chain links TRBV15 to TRBJ2-7; 14 bases align to TRBD2. J lost 12 bases, V lost 5 bases, and 12 bases had no gene match. Per germline, CDR1 LNHNV and CDR2 YYDKDF (reference sequence). CDR3 length: 15 residues. The CDR3 DNA sequence: TGTGCCACCAGCGGAGGGACTAGCGGGAGAACTAAATTGTACTTC. This sequence encodes CATSGGTSGRTKLYF.

The chain is built from TRBV5-6 and TRBJ2-1, with D possibly called TRBD1 or TRBD2 (5 bases each). V dropped 4 bases and J dropped 0 bases, with 11 bases sitting between them. This CDR3 comprises 15 residues. Germline V gives CDR1 SGHDT, CDR2 YYEEEE. The CDR3 nucleotides are TGTGCCAGCAGCGGGGACGGAAGCTCCTACAATGAGCAGTTCTTC. Protein product: CASSGDGSSYNEQFF.

The chain carries TRBV18 and TRBJ1-1, with no clear D. The CDR3 consists of 14 residues. V lost 3 bases and J 0 bases, leaving 8 bases between the germline ends. Germline loops: CDR1 KGHSH, CDR2 LQKENI. The CDR3 region is CASSPVGVNTEAFF. The DNA of the CDR3 is TGTGCCAGCTCACCGGTCGGAGTGAACACTGAAGCTTTCTTT. The full variable domain, its missing parts supplied by reference TRBV18 and TRBJ1-1, is NAGVMQNPRHLVRRRGQEARLRCSPMKGHSHVYWYRQLPEEGLKFMVYLQKENIIDESGMPKERFSAEFPKEGPSILRIQQVVRGDSAAYFCASSPVGVNTEAFFGQGTRLTVV.

The genes are TRBV30 and TRBJ2-3, with D perhaps matching TRBD1 or TRBD2 (5 bases each). With 0 bases removed from V and 3 bases from J, the gap between germline ends came to 16 bases. CDR3 length: 16 amino acids. Germline lookup yields CDR1 GTSNPN and CDR2 SVGIG (reference sequence). The CDR3 bases are TGTGCCTGGAGTGTATTGATGCCGAGGGGTACAGATACGCAGTATTTT. Translated: CAWSVLMPRGTDTQYF.

This clone was picked up one time. The chain links TRBV4-1 to TRBJ1-4, with a weak D call TRBD1 (5 bases). The germline V gene encodes CDR1 MGHRA and CDR2 YSYEKL. V lost 0 bases, J lost 7 bases, and 15 bases lay in between. This CDR3 contains 16 residues. The CDR3 bases are TGCGCCAGCAGCCAAGATTCGGCAGCCGGGGGTGAAAAACTGTTTTTT. Translating gives CASSQDSAAGGEKLFF.

V is TRBV28 and J is TRBJ1-4, with D maybe TRBD1 (5 bases). There are 15 residues in the CDR3. V dropped 10 bases and J dropped 0 bases, with 15 bases sitting between them. The germline V gene has CDR1 MDHEN and CDR2 SYDVKM. In DNA form, the CDR3 reads TGTGCCATATCCGGGGGAGCTACAACTAATGAAAAACTGTTTTTT. Encoded protein: CAISGGATTNEKLFF. The complete variable domain, with remaining parts taken from reference TRBV28 and TRBJ1-4, reads DVKVTQSSRYLVKRTGEKVFLECVQDMDHENMFWYRQDPGLGLRLIYFSYDVKMKEKGDIPEGYSVSREKKERFSLILESASTNQTSMYLCAISGGATTNEKLFFGSGTQLSVL.

The rearrangement joins TRBV18 to TRBJ1-2, with TRBD1 matching 7 bases. CDR3 size: 13 residues. V was pared by 5 bases and J by 6 bases, with 6 bases of the junction left unmatched. From germline, CDR1 is KGHSH and CDR2 LQKENI. The CDR3 sequence is CASSSQGENGYTF. The CDR3 DNA reads as TGTGCCAGCTCATCCCAGGGGGAGAATGGCTACACCTTC.

The chain links TRBV7-2 to TRBJ2-3; D remains unclear. The CDR3 consists of 14 residues. The V gene's germline CDR1 is SGHTA and CDR2 FQGNSA. Deletions cut 4 bases from V and 6 bases from J, with 14 bases between. CDR3 nucleotide sequence: TGTGCCAGCAGCTCTCTTAGGGTACTGGATACGCAGTATTTT. Protein: CASSSLRVLDTQYF.

This sequence joins TRBV4-1 and TRBJ2-3; D gene ambiguous. Germline CDR1 MGHRA, CDR2 YSYEKL. The V and J ends lost 4 bases and 3 bases respectively, with 8 bases between them. The CDR3 length is 13 residues. CDR3 amino acids: CASSRLGTDTQYF. CDR3 coding DNA: TGCGCCAGCAGCCGGCTAGGGACAGATACGCAGTATTTT.

The chain carries TRBV13 and TRBJ2-5; 9 bases align to TRBD2. The CDR3 is 15 amino acids. J lost 1 base, V lost 4 bases, and 4 bases had no gene match. CDR1 and CDR2 (germline): PRHDT, FYEKMQ (reference sequence). The CDR3, as DNA: TGTGCCAGCAGCTCTCGGACTAGCGCCCAAGAGACCCAGTACTTC. Protein: CASSSRTSAQETQYF. Filled out from reference TRBV13 and TRBJ2-5, the complete variable domain reads AAGVIQSPRHLIKEKRETATLKCYPIPRHDTVYWYQQGPGQDPQFLISFYEKMQSDKGSIPDRFSAQQFSDYHSELNMSSLELGDSALYFCASSSRTSAQETQYFGPGTRLLVL.

The rearrangement joins TRBV6-1 to TRBJ2-5, with 12 bases fitting TRBD2. The CDR3 covers 17 residues. Germline CDR1 and CDR2: MNHNS and SASEGT. The trim removed 3 bases at V and 5 bases at J, leaving 10 bases unmatched. The CDR3 spells CASSEGSTSGSFETQYF. The CDR3 DNA is TGTGCCAGCAGTGAGGGATCGACTAGCGGGAGCTTCGAGACCCAGTACTTC.

This chain links TRBV11-2 with TRBJ2-2; perhaps TRBD2 as D (5 bases). Germline V gene sequence: CDR1 SGHAT, CDR2 FQNNGV. Deletions cut 4 bases from V and 6 bases from J, with 15 bases between. CDR3 length equals 15 residues. The CDR3 sequence is CASSSNRGVAGELFF. The CDR3 bases are TGTGCCAGCAGCTCAAACCGGGGAGTCGCCGGGGAGCTGTTTTTT.

The chain links TRBV6-5 to TRBJ2-3; D is undetermined. The CDR3 is 12 amino acids. The ends were cut back, 8 bases at V and 7 bases at J, with 13 bases in the middle. In germline, CDR1 is MNHEY, CDR2 SVGAGI. CDR3 nucleotide sequence: TGTGCCAGCCGGTCCTCGGAGAATACGCAGTATTTT. This encodes CASRSSENTQYF.